Detailed here is one T cell receptor beta chain. These data belong to a study of blood T cell repertoires in COVID-19. Study in general: Whether acute or convalescent, the COVID-19 samples came from the United States, Italy and Spain. Nucleic acid was either cDNA or gDNA, and it came from T cells, B-cell-depleted T cells, or PBMCs.

Cohort 3 donors were reported recovered after two negative PCRs, clearance, or symptom resolution. In the authors' methods: Reference gene primer amplification yielded estimated nucleated cell counts. Assay: immunoSEQ multiplex PCR; the TCRdb copy retains only in-frame clones and omits some. That table is the source of V, J and clone size, and D and trimming were worked out from the DNA. The sample records roughly 320,000 clones, approximately 90% being singletons. Per the germline V gene, CDR1 is KGHSH and CDR2 is LQKENI. The CDR3 spans 15 residues. V lost 2 bases and J lost 5; bases outside the gene matches: 5.

This clonotype originated in a man aged 30 to 45 who had recovered from COVID-19. The material sequenced was PBMCs or T cells enriched from blood (not recorded which). V usage is TRBV18 and J usage is TRBJ1-5; 8 bases align to TRBD1. CDR3 region: CASSPRQGTDQPQHF. DNA of the CDR3: TGTGCCAGCTCACCAAGACAGGGGACCGATCAGCCCCAGCATTTT.